This record concerns one TCR beta chain sequence. This sample is part of a study of blood T cell repertoires in COVID-19. Study in general: Spain, Italy and the United States supplied samples that represented acute and convalescent COVID-19. PBMCs, B-cell-depleted T cells, or T cells were the source of the cDNA or gDNA that made up the material.

The CDR3 is made up of 14 amino acids. Deletions cut 3 bases from V and 10 bases from J, with 16 bases between. Germline CDR1 is MDHEN and CDR2 is SYDVKM. Authors' processing steps: Nucleated cell number was recorded as an estimate derived from reference gene primer amplification. Repertoires were generated with immunoSEQ multiplex PCR, while TCRdb's copy carries only in-frame clones and drops some. The D gene and trimming were derived from the DNA, and the V and J assignments and clone size from that table. The table shows around 170,000 clones, with about 86% occurring only once. Sequenced sample: peripheral blood. The chain uses TRBV28 and TRBJ1-5; a possible D gene is TRBD1 (6 bases). This TCR was recovered from a man aged 25-45 years with active or convalescent COVID-19. CDR3 sequence reads: CASSLQGGGLPQHF. CDR3 sequence (DNA): TGTGCCAGCAGTTTGCAGGGAGGGGGGTTACCCCAGCATTTT.